This T cell receptor beta chain came from a study of T cell repertoires in cytomegalovirus infection. Study details: Indications came from public TCR beta signatures; they pointed to CMV infection and to a matching HLA type.

Study-level results: The study identified carriers of CMV plus the relevant HLA from cumulative public TCR beta family frequency. Dominant in the ex vivo response were TCR beta clonotypes restricted by HLA-C and specific for CMV.

A word on this clonotype: Its antigen is currently unknown.

The CDR3 consists of 15 residues. V lost 3 bases and J lost 5; bases outside the gene matches: 11. Germline CDR1 reads SGDLS; CDR2 reads YYNGEE. Each CDR3 protein is one row after TCRdb ran MiXCR on the reads. The table has around 740,000 distinct CDR3 sequences, approximately 40% seen once. Material for sequencing was PBMCs. The receptor comes from a human donor in good health (CMV status not recorded). Some clones in this sample may be carry-over from other donors' samples. The V and J genes are TRBV9 and TRBJ2-7, with 7 nucleotides matching TRBD1. CDR3 sequence reads: CASSASGTERNEQYF. The CDR3 DNA sequence: TGTGCCAGCAGCGCCTCCGGGACAGAACGTAACGAGCAGTACTTC.